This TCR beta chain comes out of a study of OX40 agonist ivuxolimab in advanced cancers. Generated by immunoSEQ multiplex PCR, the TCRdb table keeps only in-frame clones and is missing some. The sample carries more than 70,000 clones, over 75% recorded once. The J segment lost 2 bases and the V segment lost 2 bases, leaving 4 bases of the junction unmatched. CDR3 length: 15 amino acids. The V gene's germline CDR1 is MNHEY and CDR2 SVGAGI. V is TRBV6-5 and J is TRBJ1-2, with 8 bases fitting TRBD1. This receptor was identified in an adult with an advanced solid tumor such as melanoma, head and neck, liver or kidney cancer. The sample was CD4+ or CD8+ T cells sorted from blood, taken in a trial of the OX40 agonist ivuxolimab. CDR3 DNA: TGTGCCAGCAGTTACGAGCAGGGGGCGAACTATGGCTACACCTTC. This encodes CASSYEQGANYGYTF.